A single sample gave rise to the 32 T cell receptor beta chains below, sequenced in a study of blood T cell repertoires in COVID-19. Some clones are missing from TCRdb's copy, which holds only in-frame ones; the method was immunoSEQ multiplex PCR. In the table there are hundreds of thousands of clones, around 85% of which are singletons. The sample was peripheral blood. The receptors here all came from a man aged 35 to 55 with acute or convalescent COVID-19.

The chain joins TRBV3-1 (or the pseudogene TRBV3-2) to TRBJ2-5, with TRBD2 matching 9 bases. The V and J ends lost 4 bases and 2 bases, in that order; junction bases with no gene match: 8. Per germline, CDR1 LGHDT and CDR2 YNNKEL (reference sequence). This CDR3 region has 16 residues. This CDR3 reads CASSLPRGGSQETQYF. The CDR3 DNA is TGTGCCAGCAGCCTTCCGCGGGGGGGATCACAAGAGACCCAGTACTTC.

The chain is built from TRBV7-8 and TRBJ2-7, with D perhaps TRBD2 (5 bases). Germline V gene sequence: CDR1 SGHVS, CDR2 FQNEAQ. The length of the CDR3 is 14 residues. The ends were cut back, 1 base at V and 7 bases at J, with 14 bases in the middle. The CDR3 region is CASSLGTPTREQYF. CDR3 bases: TGTGCCAGCAGCTTAGGTACCCCAACTAGAGAGCAGTACTTC.

V usage is TRBV11-2 and J usage is TRBJ2-7, with 11 bases that match TRBD2. Germline values: CDR1 SGHAT, CDR2 FQNNGV. The CDR3 length is 16 residues. The J segment lost 0 bases and the V segment lost 3 bases, leaving 4 bases of the junction unmatched. In DNA form, the CDR3 reads TGTGCCAGCAGCTTTCCTAGCGGGGGGACCTCCTACGAGCAGTACTTC. This sequence encodes CASSFPSGGTSYEQYF.

The chain links TRBV5-4 to TRBJ2-2; the D gene is possibly TRBD1 (7 bases). Trimming stripped 1 base from V and 0 bases from J, with 16 bases between. The CDR3 length is 18 residues. Germline CDR1 reads SGHNT; CDR2 reads YYREEE (reference sequence). The CDR3 spells CASSLYRGTAANTGELFF. CDR3 in DNA: TGTGCCAGCAGCTTGTATCGGGGGACAGCCGCGAACACCGGGGAGCTGTTTTTT.

This clone appeared once. V gene TRBV9 combines with J gene TRBJ2-3; 9 bases are shared with TRBD2. Trimming at V came to 3 bases and at J to 0 bases, leaving 2 bases not matched to a gene. CDR3 length: 15 amino acids. Germline CDR1 and CDR2: SGDLS and YYNGEE. The CDR3 sequence: CASSAGTSSTDTQYF. CDR3 DNA sequence: TGTGCCAGCAGCGCCGGGACTAGCAGCACAGATACGCAGTATTTT.

This sequence joins TRBV2 and TRBJ2-1; D is possibly TRBD2 (6 bases). Germline CDR1 and CDR2: SNHLY and FYNNEI. Trimming took 3 bases from V and 0 from J, leaving 9 bases between them. The CDR3 has 15 amino acids. The CDR3 DNA reads TGTGCCAGCAGTGAGGAGGGTGGCTCCTACAATGAGCAGTTCTTC. It yields the protein CASSEEGGSYNEQFF.

This CDR3 reads CASSVRGSNTEAFF. The CDR3 bases are TGTGCCAGCAGCGTTAGAGGCTCGAACACTGAAGCTTTCTTT. The chain joins TRBV7-9 to TRBJ1-1; D is unresolved. The CDR3 runs 14 residues. Trimming pared 5 bases from V and 1 base from J, leaving 11 bases between. Looked up from germline, CDR1 is SEHNR and CDR2 is FQNEAQ (reference sequence).

The V call is TRBV6-5, the J call TRBJ2-1; D ambiguous. Per germline, CDR1 MNHEY and CDR2 SVGAGI. Trimming removed 0 bases from V and 0 bases from J, with 6 bases in between. This CDR3 comprises 15 residues. Here the CDR3 reads CASSYSAGSYNEQFF. As DNA, the CDR3 is TGTGCCAGCAGTTACTCGGCTGGCTCCTACAATGAGCAGTTCTTC.

CDR3 nucleotides: TGTGCCAGCAGCGGCACCGGGACAGGGAACACTGAAGCTTTCTTT. This sequence encodes CASSGTGTGNTEAFF. The V call is TRBV7-9, the J call TRBJ1-1, with 8 bases lining up with TRBD1. V was clipped by 5 bases and J by 1 base; unmatched bases: 6. CDR1 SEHNR and CDR2 FQNEAQ come from the germline V gene (reference sequence). This CDR3 has 15 amino acids.

The CDR3, as DNA: TGTGCCAGCAGCCAGGACCCAGGGGACCCTACTGAAGCTTTCTTT. Translated, it gives CASSQDPGDPTEAFF. The chain carries TRBV3-1 (or the pseudogene TRBV3-2) and TRBJ1-1, with D possibly TRBD1 on 6 matching bases. The CDR3 totals 15 residues. Trimming left V 3 bases short and J 5 bases short, with 16 bases between. Germline CDR1 is LGHDT and CDR2 is YNNKEL (reference sequence).

V usage is TRBV19 and J usage is TRBJ1-1; D gene unclear. CDR1 and CDR2 from the germline V gene are LNHDA and SQIVND (reference sequence). The germline V and J ends were trimmed by 8 bases and 0 bases, with 16 bases remaining between them. The CDR3 spans 15 residues. The DNA of the CDR3 is TGTGCCAGTGCCGTCCGAGGCTACTTGAACACTGAAGCTTTCTTT. It is translated as CASAVRGYLNTEAFF.

V usage is TRBV6-4 and J usage is TRBJ2-7; 10 nucleotides line up with TRBD2. Germline V gene lookup returns CDR1 MRHNA and CDR2 SNTAGT. The CDR3 loop spans 15 amino acids. V dropped 3 bases and J dropped 2; count of bases not matched to a gene: 4. CDR3 sequence: CASSELAGGPYEQYF. CDR3 nucleotide sequence: TGTGCCAGCAGTGAGTTAGCGGGAGGTCCCTACGAGCAGTACTTC.

This chain joins TRBV7-3 and TRBJ1-2; tentative D call: TRBD1 (6 bases). Trimming stripped 1 base from V and 8 bases from J, with 14 bases between. This CDR3 region has 14 residues. Germline CDR1 is SGHTA and CDR2 is FQGTGA. The CDR3, as DNA: TGTGCCAGCAGCTTAATATTTGGGGGCGAGGGCTACACCTTC. Its translation is CASSLIFGGEGYTF.

The chain joins TRBV2 to TRBJ2-2; D perhaps matches TRBD2 (5 bases). Trimming left V 7 bases short and J 7 bases short, with 19 bases between. The CDR3 contains 15 residues. Per the germline V gene, CDR1 is SNHLY and CDR2 is FYNNEI. CDR3 bases: TGTGCCAGCACCGGTCCGGGGAGTTATGTCGGGGAGCTGTTTTTT. It is translated as CASTGPGSYVGELFF.

This chain uses TRBV19 with TRBJ1-1, with D unresolved. V was shortened by 3 bases and J by 1 base, with 9 bases between the two germline ends. Germline loops: CDR1 LNHDA, CDR2 SQIVND (reference sequence). This CDR3 has 14 residues. CDR3 bases: TGTGCCAGTAGTATTCTGCCGAGGAACACTGAAGCTTTCTTT. It specifies CASSILPRNTEAFF.

V and J are TRBV2 and TRBJ2-3; D possibly corresponds to TRBD1 (6 bases). The length of the CDR3 is 14 residues. V dropped 11 bases and J dropped 1 base, with 16 bases sitting between them. CDR1 is SNHLY, CDR2 FYNNEI, per germline. CDR3: CASPEGEGTDTQYF. CDR3 in DNA: TGTGCCTCCCCCGAGGGGGAAGGCACAGATACGCAGTATTTT.

V gene TRBV13 combines with J gene TRBJ2-7; TRBD2 matches 8 bases. This CDR3 region has 16 residues. After removal of 5 bases from V and 3 bases from J, the junction contained 12 bases not matched to a gene. The germline CDR1 and CDR2 sequences are PRHDT and FYEKMQ (reference sequence). In nucleotides, the CDR3 is TGTGCCAGCAGCCCACGCCCCGGGAGGGATGGCTACGAGCAGTACTTC. Amino acid sequence: CASSPRPGRDGYEQYF.

V gene TRBV7-9 combines with J gene TRBJ1-1; D perhaps matches TRBD1 (5 bases). Germline-derived CDR1 and CDR2 are SEHNR and FQNEAQ (reference sequence). The CDR3 runs 15 residues. V was trimmed by 4 bases and J by 1 base, leaving 13 bases between them. The CDR3 DNA reads as TGTGCCAGCAGCTCCCGGGGGAGAGGGAACACTGAAGCTTTCTTT. Amino acids: CASSSRGRGNTEAFF. The variable domain in full, with the rest retrieved from reference TRBV7-9 and TRBJ1-1, is DTGVSQNPRHKITKRGQNVTFRCDPISEHNRLYWYRQTLGQGPEFLTYFQNEAQLEKSRLLSDRFSAERPKGSFSTLEIQRTEQGDSAMYLCASSSRGRGNTEAFFGQGTRLTVV.

The chain has TRBV28 and TRBJ1-4; 8 bases fit TRBD1. CDR1 is MDHEN and CDR2 is SYDVKM in the germline V gene. V was clipped by 6 bases and J by 3 bases; unmatched bases: 6. This CDR3 is built from 15 residues. This CDR3 is CASSLQGAANEKLFF. The CDR3 DNA is TGTGCCAGCAGCCTTCAGGGGGCTGCTAATGAAAAACTGTTTTTT.

This clone was observed once. The junction does not match germline at one end; this may be a read error. The chain joins TRBV20-1 to TRBJ2-5; 9 nucleotides match TRBD1. The germline V gene encodes CDR1 DFQATT and CDR2 SNEGSKA (reference sequence). This CDR3 spans 10 amino acids. The CDR3 DNA sequence: TGCAGTGCTAGGGCCGGGACAGGGAACTTC. It translates to CSARAGTGNF.

This clone showed up just once. The genes are TRBV2 and TRBJ2-1, with 12 bases fitting TRBD2. The CDR3 spans 15 residues. Unmatched junction bases numbered 2, after V lost 8 bases and J lost 0 bases. From germline, CDR1 is SNHLY and CDR2 FYNNEI. CDR3 in DNA: TGTGCCAGCCAGGGACTAGCGGGCTCCTACAATGAGCAGTTCTTC. It encodes CASQGLAGSYNEQFF.

The chain joins TRBV7-2 to TRBJ2-3; 7 bases are shared with TRBD1. The V gene's germline CDR1 is SGHTA and CDR2 FQGNSA. The CDR3 length is 13 residues. The junction had 3 bases not matched to a gene; V was cut back by 3 bases and J by 6 bases. This CDR3 reads CASSFGQADTQYF. CDR3 nucleotide sequence: TGTGCCAGCAGCTTCGGACAGGCGGATACGCAGTATTTT.

The chain employs TRBV9 and TRBJ2-1; unclear D gene. Trimming left V 1 base short and J 3 bases short, with 2 bases between. Germline V gene sequence: CDR1 SGDLS, CDR2 YYNGEE. The CDR3 length is 12 residues. The CDR3 sequence is CASSVYYNEQFF. The DNA of the CDR3 is TGTGCCAGCAGCGTATACTACAATGAGCAGTTCTTC. The complete variable domain, with remaining parts taken from reference TRBV9 and TRBJ2-1, reads DSGVTQTPKHLITATGQRVTLRCSPRSGDLSVYWYQQSLDQGLQFLIQYYNGEERAKGNILERFSAQQFPDLHSELNLSSLELGDSALYFCASSVYYNEQFFGPGTRLTVL.

This chain joins TRBV25-1 and TRBJ2-6; the D gene is possibly TRBD2 (5 bases). The CDR3 has 16 amino acids. CDR1 is MGHDK, CDR2 SYGVNS, per germline. V was trimmed by 6 bases and J by 0 bases, leaving 12 bases between them. The DNA of the CDR3 is TGTGCCAGCAGCCCCCCCGGGGTCTCTGGGGCCAACGTCCTGACTTTC. Amino acid sequence: CASSPPGVSGANVLTF.

In its sample, this clone was seen a few times. The chain is built from TRBV4-1 and TRBJ2-1; no firm D call. The CDR3 covers 14 residues. The V end was cut by 1 base, the J end by 4 bases, with 8 bases between. Per the germline V gene, CDR1 is MGHRA and CDR2 is YSYEKL. The CDR3 DNA reads TGCGCCAGCAGCCAAGGTCGCGGATACAATGAGCAGTTCTTC. Translated: CASSQGRGYNEQFF.

The chain combines TRBV3-1 (or the pseudogene TRBV3-2) with TRBJ2-7, with TRBD2 as a possible D gene (5 bases). V lost 3 bases, J lost 6 bases, and 12 bases lay in between. The V gene's germline CDR1 is LGHDT and CDR2 YNNKEL (reference sequence). This CDR3 is 13 amino acids long. CDR3 residues: CASSHRLGSEQYF. CDR3 DNA: TGTGCCAGCAGCCATCGACTTGGGAGCGAGCAGTACTTC.

This clone was picked up one time. The gene calls are TRBV7-9 and TRBJ1-1, with TRBD1 as a possible D gene (5 bases). The ends were cut back, 3 bases at V and 5 bases at J, with 10 bases in the middle. The germline gives CDR1 SEHNR, CDR2 FQNEAQ (reference sequence). The CDR3 consists of 13 residues. The CDR3 protein is CASSFFQGTEAFF. The CDR3 bases are TGTGCCAGCAGCTTTTTTCAGGGAACTGAAGCTTTCTTT.

This clone was seen only once. The rearrangement joins TRBV5-1 to TRBJ2-2; 8 bases line up with TRBD1. This CDR3 has 16 amino acids. In germline, CDR1 is SGHRS, CDR2 YFSETQ. The J segment lost 4 bases and the V segment lost 5 bases, leaving 10 bases of the junction unmatched. CDR3 coding DNA: TGCGCCAGCAGACAGGACAGGGTCATTATCACCGGGGAGCTGTTTTTT. Translating it yields CASRQDRVIITGELFF.

Of note for this clone: In the same sample, other DNA sequences code for this CDR3. This sequence joins TRBV7-9 and TRBJ2-4, with D possibly TRBD1 on 5 matching bases. Looked up from germline, CDR1 is SEHNR and CDR2 is FQNEAQ (reference sequence). Trimming shortened V by 6 bases and J by 0 bases, and 15 bases separated the two germline ends. The CDR3 has 16 residues. The CDR3 loop is CASSSTGILAKNIQYF. The CDR3 DNA reads TGTGCCAGCAGTTCCACAGGAATTCTAGCCAAAAACATTCAGTACTTC.

In its sample, this clone was seen a few times. The chain joins TRBV6-5 to TRBJ2-7, with TRBD2 matching 11 bases. This CDR3 comprises 16 residues. Per the germline V gene, CDR1 is MNHEY and CDR2 is SVGAGI. The trim removed 0 bases at V and 1 base at J, leaving 2 bases unmatched. The CDR3 nucleotides read TGTGCCAGCAGTTACTCCCTAGCGGGGGGTTCCTACGAGCAGTACTTC. Protein sequence: CASSYSLAGGSYEQYF.

This clone was detected once. This chain uses TRBV9 with TRBJ2-1; 15 bases agree with TRBD2. Trimming at V came to 3 bases and at J to 7 bases, leaving 8 bases not matched to a gene. The CDR3 is made up of 17 amino acids. CDR1 is SGDLS and CDR2 is YYNGEE in the germline V gene. The CDR3 DNA reads TGTGCCAGCAGCGCAGATTGGGGACTAGCGGGAGGAAATGAGCAGTTCTTC. Translating gives CASSADWGLAGGNEQFF.

V gene TRBV29-1 combines with J gene TRBJ2-5; 8 positions match TRBD1. The germline V gene encodes CDR1 SQVTM and CDR2 ANQGSEA. The V and J ends lost 7 bases and 4 bases, in that order; junction bases with no gene match: 5. The CDR3 runs to 12 residues. CDR3 coding DNA: TGCAGCGCCCTCGGACAGGGAGAGACCCAGTACTTC. As protein: CSALGQGETQYF.